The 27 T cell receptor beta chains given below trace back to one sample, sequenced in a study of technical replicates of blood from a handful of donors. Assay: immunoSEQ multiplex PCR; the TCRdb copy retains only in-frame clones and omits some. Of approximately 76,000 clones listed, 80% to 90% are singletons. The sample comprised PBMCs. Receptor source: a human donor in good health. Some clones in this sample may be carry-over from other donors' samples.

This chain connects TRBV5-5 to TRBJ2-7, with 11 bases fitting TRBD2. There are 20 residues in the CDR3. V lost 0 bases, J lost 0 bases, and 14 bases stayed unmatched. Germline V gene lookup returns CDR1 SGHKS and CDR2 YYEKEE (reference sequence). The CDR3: CASSLVLRASGGKNSYEQYF. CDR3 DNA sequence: TGTGCCAGCAGCTTGGTTCTGCGTGCTAGCGGGGGGAAAAACTCCTACGAGCAGTACTTC.

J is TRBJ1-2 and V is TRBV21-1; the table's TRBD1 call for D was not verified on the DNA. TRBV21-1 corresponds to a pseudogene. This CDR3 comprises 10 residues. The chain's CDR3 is CASSSGHSTF. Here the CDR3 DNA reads TGTGCCAGCAGCTCCGGACATTCGACCTTC.

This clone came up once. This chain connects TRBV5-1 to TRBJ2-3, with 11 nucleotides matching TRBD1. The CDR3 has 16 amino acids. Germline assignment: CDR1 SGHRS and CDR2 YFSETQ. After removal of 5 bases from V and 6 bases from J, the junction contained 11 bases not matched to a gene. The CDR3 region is CASSLGTGGIMDTQYF. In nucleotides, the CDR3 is TGCGCCAGCAGTTTAGGGACAGGGGGTATTATGGATACGCAGTATTTT.

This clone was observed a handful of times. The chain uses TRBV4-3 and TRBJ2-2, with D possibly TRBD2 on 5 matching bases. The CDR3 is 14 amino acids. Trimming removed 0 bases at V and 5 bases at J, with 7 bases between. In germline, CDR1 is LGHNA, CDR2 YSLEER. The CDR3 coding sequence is TGCGCCAGCAGCCAAGATCGGGGAACCGGGGAGCTGTTTTTT. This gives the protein CASSQDRGTGELFF.

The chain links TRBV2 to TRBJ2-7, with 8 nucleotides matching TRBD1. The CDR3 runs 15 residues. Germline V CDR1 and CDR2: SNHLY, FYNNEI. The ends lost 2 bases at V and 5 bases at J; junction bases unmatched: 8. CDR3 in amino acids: CASSETWQGAHEQYF. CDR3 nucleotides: TGTGCCAGCAGTGAAACTTGGCAGGGGGCGCACGAGCAGTACTTC.

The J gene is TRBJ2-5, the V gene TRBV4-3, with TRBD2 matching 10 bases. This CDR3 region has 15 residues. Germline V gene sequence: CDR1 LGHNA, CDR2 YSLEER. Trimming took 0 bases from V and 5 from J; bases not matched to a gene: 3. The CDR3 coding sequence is TGCGCCAGCAGCCAAGATCCTAGCGGGAGTGAGACCCAGTACTTC. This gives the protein CASSQDPSGSETQYF.

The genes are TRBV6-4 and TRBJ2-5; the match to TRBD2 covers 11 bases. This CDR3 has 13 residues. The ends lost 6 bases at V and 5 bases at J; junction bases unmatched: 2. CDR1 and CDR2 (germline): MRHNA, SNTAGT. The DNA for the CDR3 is TGTGCCAGCAGGGGACTAGCGGCTGAGACCCAGTACTTC. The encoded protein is CASRGLAAETQYF.

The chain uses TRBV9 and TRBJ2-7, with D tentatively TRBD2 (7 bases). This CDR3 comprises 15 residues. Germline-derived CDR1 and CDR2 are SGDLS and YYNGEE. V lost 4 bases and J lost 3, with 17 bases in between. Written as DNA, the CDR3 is TGTGCCAGCAGCCTGAGGGGGGGACAAGGCTACGAGCAGTACTTC. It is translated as CASSLRGGQGYEQYF.

CDR3: CASRTLEGGGTEAFF. DNA of the CDR3: TGTGCCAGTAGGACCTTGGAGGGCGGGGGAACTGAAGCTTTCTTT. The chain is built from TRBV19 and TRBJ1-1, with D possibly matching TRBD1 (5 bases). The ends were cut back, 6 bases at V and 5 bases at J, with 19 bases in the middle. The germline gives CDR1 LNHDA, CDR2 SQIVND (reference sequence). The CDR3 spans 15 residues.

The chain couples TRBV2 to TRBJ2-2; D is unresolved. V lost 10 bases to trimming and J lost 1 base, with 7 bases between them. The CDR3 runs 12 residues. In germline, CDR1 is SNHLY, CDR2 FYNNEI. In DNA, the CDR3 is TGTGCCACAACGGGGAACACCGGGGAGCTGTTTTTT. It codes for CATTGNTGELFF.

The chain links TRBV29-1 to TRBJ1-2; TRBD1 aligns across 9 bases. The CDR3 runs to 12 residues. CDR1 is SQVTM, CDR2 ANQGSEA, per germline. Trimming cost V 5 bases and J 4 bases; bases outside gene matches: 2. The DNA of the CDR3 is TGCAGCGTTCCGACAGGGGGCTATGGCTACACCTTC. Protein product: CSVPTGGYGYTF.

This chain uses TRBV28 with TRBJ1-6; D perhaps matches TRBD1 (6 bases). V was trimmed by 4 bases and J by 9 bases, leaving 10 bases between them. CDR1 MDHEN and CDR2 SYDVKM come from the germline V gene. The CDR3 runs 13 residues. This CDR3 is CASSSGRGSPLHF. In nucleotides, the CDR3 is TGTGCCAGCAGTTCGGGCAGGGGTTCACCCCTCCACTTT.

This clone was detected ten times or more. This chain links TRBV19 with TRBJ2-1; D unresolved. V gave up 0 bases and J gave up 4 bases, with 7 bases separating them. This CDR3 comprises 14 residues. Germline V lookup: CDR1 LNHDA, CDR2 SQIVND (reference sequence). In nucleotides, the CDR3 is TGTGCCAGTAGTATAGAAAGCGATTACAATGAGCAGTTCTTC. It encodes CASSIESDYNEQFF.

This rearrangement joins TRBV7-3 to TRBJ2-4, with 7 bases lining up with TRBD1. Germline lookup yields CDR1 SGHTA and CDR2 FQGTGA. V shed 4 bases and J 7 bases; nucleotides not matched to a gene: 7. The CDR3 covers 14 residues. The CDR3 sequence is CASSWDSDRNIQYF. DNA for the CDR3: TGTGCCAGCAGCTGGGACAGCGATCGGAACATTCAGTACTTC.

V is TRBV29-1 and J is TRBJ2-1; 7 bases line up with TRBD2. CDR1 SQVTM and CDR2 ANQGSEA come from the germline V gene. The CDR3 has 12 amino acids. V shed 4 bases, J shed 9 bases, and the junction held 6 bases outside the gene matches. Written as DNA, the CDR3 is TGCAGCGTTGGGGGGACTAACTCTGAGCAGTTCTTC. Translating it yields CSVGGTNSEQFF.

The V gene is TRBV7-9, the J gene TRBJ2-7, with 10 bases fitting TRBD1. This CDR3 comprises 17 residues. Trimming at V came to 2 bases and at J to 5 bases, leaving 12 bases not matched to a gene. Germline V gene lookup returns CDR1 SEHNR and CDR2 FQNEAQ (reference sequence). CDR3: CASSLLPPRDRGHEQYF. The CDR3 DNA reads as TGTGCCAGCAGCTTACTACCCCCCAGGGACAGGGGCCACGAGCAGTACTTC.

The CDR3: CASSIDWEGLGEAFF. The CDR3 nucleotides are TGTGCCAGTAGTATAGATTGGGAGGGATTGGGTGAAGCTTTCTTT. V is TRBV19 and J is TRBJ1-1, with D unclear. Trimming removed 0 bases from V and 7 bases from J, with 15 bases in between. The CDR3 spans 15 residues. CDR1 is LNHDA and CDR2 is SQIVND in the germline V gene (reference sequence).

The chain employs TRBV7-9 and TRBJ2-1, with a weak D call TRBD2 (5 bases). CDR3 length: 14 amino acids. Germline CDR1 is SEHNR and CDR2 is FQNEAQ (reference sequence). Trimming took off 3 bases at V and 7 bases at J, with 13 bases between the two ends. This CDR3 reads CASSFFLAQNEQFF. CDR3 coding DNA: TGTGCCAGCAGCTTTTTCCTAGCTCAAAATGAGCAGTTCTTC.

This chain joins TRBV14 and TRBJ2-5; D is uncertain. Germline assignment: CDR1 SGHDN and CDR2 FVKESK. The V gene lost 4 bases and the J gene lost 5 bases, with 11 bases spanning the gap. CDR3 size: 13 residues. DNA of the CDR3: TGTGCCAGCAGCCGACTTTTGAAGGAGACCCAGTACTTC. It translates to CASSRLLKETQYF.

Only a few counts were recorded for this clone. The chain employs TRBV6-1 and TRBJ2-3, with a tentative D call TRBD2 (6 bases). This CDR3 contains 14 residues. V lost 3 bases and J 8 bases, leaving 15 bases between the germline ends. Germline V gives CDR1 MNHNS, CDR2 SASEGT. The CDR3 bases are TGTGCCAGCAGTGAGTCCGGCAGGGAGGCTACGCAGTATTTT. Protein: CASSESGREATQYF.

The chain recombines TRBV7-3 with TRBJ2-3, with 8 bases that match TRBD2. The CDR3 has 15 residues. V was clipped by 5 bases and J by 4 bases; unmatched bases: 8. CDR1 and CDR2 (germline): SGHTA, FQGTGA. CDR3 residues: CASSLLGGAPDTQYF. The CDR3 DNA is TGTGCCAGCAGCCTTCTCGGGGGGGCCCCAGATACGCAGTATTTT.

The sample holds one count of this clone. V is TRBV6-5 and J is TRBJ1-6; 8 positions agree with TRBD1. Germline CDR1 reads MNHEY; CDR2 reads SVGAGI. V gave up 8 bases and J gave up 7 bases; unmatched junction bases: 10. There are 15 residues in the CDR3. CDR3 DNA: TGTGCCAGCGTACCATCACAGGGGGACAATTCACCCCTCCACTTT. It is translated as CASVPSQGDNSPLHF.

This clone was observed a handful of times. The CDR3 DNA sequence: TGTGCCAGCAGGAGACAGGGGGCGAACGGGGAGCTGTTTTTT. This sequence encodes CASRRQGANGELFF. The chain is built from TRBV11-2 and TRBJ2-2; 10 bases line up with TRBD1. With 6 bases clipped from V and 7 bases from J, the junction kept 5 bases outside the gene matches. The CDR3 length is 14 residues. The germline CDR1 and CDR2 sequences are SGHAT and FQNNGV.

Here the CDR3 DNA reads TGCAGCGTTGAGCGGGACGGCGAGCAGTACTTC. Translating it yields CSVERDGEQYF. This rearrangement joins TRBV29-1 to TRBJ2-7; the D gene is possibly TRBD2 (6 bases). Trimming pared 3 bases from V and 6 bases from J, leaving 9 bases between. CDR1 is SQVTM, CDR2 ANQGSEA, per germline. This CDR3 is built from 11 residues.

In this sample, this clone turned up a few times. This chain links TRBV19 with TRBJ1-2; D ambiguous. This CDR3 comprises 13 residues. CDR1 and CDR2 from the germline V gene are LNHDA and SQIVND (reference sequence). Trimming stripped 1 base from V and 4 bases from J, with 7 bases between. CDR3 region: CASSIAGPYGYTF. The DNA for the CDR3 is TGTGCCAGTAGTATAGCGGGTCCCTATGGCTACACCTTC.

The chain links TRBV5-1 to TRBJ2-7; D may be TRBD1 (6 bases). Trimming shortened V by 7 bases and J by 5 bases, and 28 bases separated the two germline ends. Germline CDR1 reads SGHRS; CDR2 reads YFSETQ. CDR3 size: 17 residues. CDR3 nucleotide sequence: TGCGCCAGCGCGCTCCGGGACAAAAAAATCGATGGAAACGAGCAGTACTTC. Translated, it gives CASALRDKKIDGNEQYF.

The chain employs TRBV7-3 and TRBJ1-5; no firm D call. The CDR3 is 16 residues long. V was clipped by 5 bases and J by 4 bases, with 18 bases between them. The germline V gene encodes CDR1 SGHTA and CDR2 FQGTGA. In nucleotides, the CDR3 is TGTGCCAGCAGCCCTACTCGGCACGGAGGGAATCAGCCCCAGCATTTT. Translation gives CASSPTRHGGNQPQHF. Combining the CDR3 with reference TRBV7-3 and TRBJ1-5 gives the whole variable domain GAGVSQTPSNKVTEKGKYVELRCDPISGHTALYWYRQSLGQGPEFLIYFQGTGAADDSGLPNDRFFAVRPEGSVSTLKIQRTERGDSAVYLCASSPTRHGGNQPQHFGDGTRLSIL.